The entry that follows covers one TCR beta chain sequence. The antigen is unknown. This sample was included in a study of cytomegalovirus exposure and HLA in healthy donors. Germline V gene lookup returns CDR1 MDHEN and CDR2 SYDVKM. The V gene end was trimmed by 8 bases and the J gene end by 1 base; junction bases not matched to a gene: 4. The CDR3 covers 13 residues. The study ran its PCR with 60 Vbeta and 13 Jbeta primers. The assay was immunoSEQ multiplex PCR, and TCRdb's table has in-frame clones only and misses some. The table lists some 160,000 clones, 80% to 90% of them singletons. Study conclusions and caveats: Most TCR sequences proved rare, with some public TCRs found in many donors.

The rearrangement uses TRBV28 and TRBJ2-7, with 8 bases that match TRBD2. This sequence originates from a woman in her late teens or twenties in good health and CMV-seronegative. The source material was PBMCs. The CDR3 sequence is CASRAGGSYEQYF. CDR3 bases: TGTGCCAGCCGTGCGGGAGGATCCTACGAGCAGTACTTC.